This T cell receptor beta chain was profiled in a study of T-cell memory formation after mild COVID-19. About the research overall: For the most part, TCR clusters were specific to one donor.

Constant-segment-primed 5'RACE gave TCR alpha and TCR beta cDNA libraries with sample barcodes and UMIs. TCRdb recomputed calls from the 5' RACE reads with MiXCR, one row per CDR3 protein. The profile shows some 30,000 distinct CDR3 sequences, less than 7.5% of them singletons. CDR1 and CDR2 from the germline V gene are SEHNR and FQNEAQ (reference sequence). The CDR3 contains 12 residues. This clonotype has ten or more counts. The junction does not match germline at one end; this may be a read error. The sequencing input was PBMCs or a T cell subset sorted from them (not recorded which). The V gene is TRBV7-9, the J gene TRBJ1-2, with unresolved D. The origin of this receptor is an adult woman who had mild COVID-19 (a few samples of this study predate the infection). Cell type and time point are not known. The DNA of the CDR3 is TGTGCCAGCAGCTTAGCGGATGTCTGGATTCCCTTC. Translating it yields CASSLADVWIPF.